This TCR beta chain was identified in a study of T cell responses to AZD1222 COVID-19 vaccine. The CDR3 has 17 amino acids. CDR1 and CDR2 from the germline V gene are SGHAT and FQNNGV. With 7 bases clipped from V and 5 bases from J, the junction kept 15 bases outside the gene matches. Profiled with immunoSEQ multiplex PCR; TCRdb holds only in-frame clones, not every one. The sample lists about 150,000 clones, 92% occurring once. This chain connects TRBV11-2 to TRBJ2-1, with TRBD2 identical over 9 bases. The material sequenced was peripheral blood, taken 28 days after the second AZD1222 dose. This TCR came from an adult who received the AZD1222 COVID-19 vaccine. CDR3 DNA sequence: TGTGCCAGCACCTCCCGCCGCGGGAGGGCCGGGGACAATGAGCAGTTCTTC. It yields the protein CASTSRRGRAGDNEQFF.